The 5 T cell receptor beta chains listed next were all sequenced from one sample in a study of blood T cell repertoires in COVID-19. Repertoires were generated with immunoSEQ multiplex PCR, while TCRdb's copy carries only in-frame clones and drops some. The sample includes about 220,000 clones, 70% to 85% seen only once; the top ten take under 3.5%. Specimen: PBMCs or T cells enriched from blood (not recorded which). Receptor source: a woman aged 60-70 years who had recovered from COVID-19.

In its sample, this clone was seen a few times. V gene TRBV5-4 combines with J gene TRBJ1-2, with 7 bases aligning to TRBD1. This CDR3 spans 15 amino acids. Losses at the gene ends were 3 bases for V and 3 bases for J; bases not matched to a gene: 8. Germline-derived CDR1 and CDR2 are SGHNT and YYREEE (reference sequence). CDR3 in amino acids: CASSSWGDSYYGYTF. As DNA, the CDR3 is TGTGCCAGCAGCTCCTGGGGGGACAGCTACTATGGCTACACCTTC.

This clone has only one observation. The genes are TRBV7-9 and TRBJ2-1, with D possibly being TRBD2 (6 bases). Germline lookup yields CDR1 SEHNR and CDR2 FQNEAQ (reference sequence). There are 13 residues in the CDR3. V was clipped by 5 bases and J by 6 bases, with 11 bases between them. CDR3 coding DNA: TGTGCCAGCAGCCCGTCCGGGGGCAATGAGCAGTTCTTC. The encoded protein is CASSPSGGNEQFF.

The chain recombines TRBV5-5 with TRBJ2-5, with D uncertain. Germline CDR1 reads SGHKS; CDR2 reads YYEKEE (reference sequence). The V end was cut by 3 bases, the J end by 5 bases, with 2 bases between. The CDR3 sequence is 10 residues long. This chain's CDR3 is CASSSETQYF. CDR3 sequence (DNA): TGTGCCAGCAGCTCGGAGACCCAGTACTTC.

V usage is TRBV14 and J usage is TRBJ2-2; 8 bases are shared with TRBD1. The CDR3 is made up of 15 amino acids. Germline CDR1 is SGHDN and CDR2 is FVKESK. Losses at the gene ends were 5 bases for V and 5 bases for J; bases not matched to a gene: 7. DNA for the CDR3: TGTGCCAGCAGCTTCCGACAGGGGATTACCGGGGAGCTGTTTTTT. It encodes CASSFRQGITGELFF.

The V and J genes are TRBV29-1 and TRBJ1-1, with a possible D match to TRBD1 (6 bases). Germline V gene sequence: CDR1 SQVTM, CDR2 ANQGSEA. V lost 6 bases, J lost 3 bases, and 17 bases lay in between. The CDR3 is made up of 14 amino acids. DNA for the CDR3: TGCAGCGTAGTCCCCCTGGGGGCGGACACTGAAGCTTTCTTT. As protein: CSVVPLGADTEAFF.